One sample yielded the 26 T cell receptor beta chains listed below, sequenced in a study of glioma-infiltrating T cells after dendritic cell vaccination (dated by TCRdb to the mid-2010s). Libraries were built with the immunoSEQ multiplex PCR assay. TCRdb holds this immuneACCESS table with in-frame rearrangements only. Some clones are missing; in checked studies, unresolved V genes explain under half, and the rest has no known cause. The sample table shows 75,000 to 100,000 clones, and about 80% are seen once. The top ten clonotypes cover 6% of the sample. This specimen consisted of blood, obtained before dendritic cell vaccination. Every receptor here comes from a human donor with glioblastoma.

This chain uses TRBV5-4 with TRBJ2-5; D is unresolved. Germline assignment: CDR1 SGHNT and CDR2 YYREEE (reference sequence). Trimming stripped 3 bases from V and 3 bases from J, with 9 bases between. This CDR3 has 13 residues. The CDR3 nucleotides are TGTGCCAGCAGCTACCCTCAGGAAGAGACCCAGTACTTC. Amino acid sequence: CASSYPQEETQYF.

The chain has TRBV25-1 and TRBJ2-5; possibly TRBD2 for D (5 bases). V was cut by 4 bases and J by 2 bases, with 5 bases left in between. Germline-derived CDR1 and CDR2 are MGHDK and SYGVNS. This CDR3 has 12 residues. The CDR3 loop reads CASSAGQETQYF. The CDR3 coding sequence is TGTGCCAGCAGTGCGGGACAAGAGACCCAGTACTTC.

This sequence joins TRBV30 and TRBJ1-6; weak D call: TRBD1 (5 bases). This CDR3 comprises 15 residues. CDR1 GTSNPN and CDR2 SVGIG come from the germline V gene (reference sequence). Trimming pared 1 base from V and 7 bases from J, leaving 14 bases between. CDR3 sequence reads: CAWSEAGRDNSPLHF. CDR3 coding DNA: TGTGCCTGGAGTGAGGCCGGGAGGGACAATTCACCCCTCCACTTT.

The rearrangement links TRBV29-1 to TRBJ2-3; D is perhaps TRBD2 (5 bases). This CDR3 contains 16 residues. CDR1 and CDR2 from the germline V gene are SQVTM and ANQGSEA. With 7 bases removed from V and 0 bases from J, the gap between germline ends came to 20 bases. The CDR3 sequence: CSGAALGATSTDTQYF. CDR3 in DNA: TGCAGCGGCGCGGCTCTGGGAGCGACTAGCACAGATACGCAGTATTTT.

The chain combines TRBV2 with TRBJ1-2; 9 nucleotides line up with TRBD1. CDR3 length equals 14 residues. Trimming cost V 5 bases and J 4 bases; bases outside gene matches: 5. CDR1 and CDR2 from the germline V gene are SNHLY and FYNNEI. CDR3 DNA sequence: TGTGCCAGCAGTCAGGGACAGGGTCCCTATGGCTACACCTTC. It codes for CASSQGQGPYGYTF.

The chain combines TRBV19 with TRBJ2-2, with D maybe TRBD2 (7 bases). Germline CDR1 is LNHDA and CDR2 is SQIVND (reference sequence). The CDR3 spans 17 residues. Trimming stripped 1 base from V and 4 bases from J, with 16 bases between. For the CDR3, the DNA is TGTGCCAGTAGTATAGTAGGTAGGGGGGGGCGCACCGGGGAGCTGTTTTTT. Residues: CASSIVGRGGRTGELFF.

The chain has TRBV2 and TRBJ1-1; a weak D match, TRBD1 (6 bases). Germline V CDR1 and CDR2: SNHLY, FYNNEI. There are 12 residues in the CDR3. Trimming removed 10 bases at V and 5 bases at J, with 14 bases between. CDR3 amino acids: CATGGGRTEAFF. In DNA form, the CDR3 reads TGTGCCACCGGCGGGGGGCGGACTGAAGCTTTCTTT.

CDR3 sequence (DNA): TGTGCCAGCTCCCCGGGACTGTGGGGGGGCGAGCAGTACTTC. It specifies CASSPGLWGGEQYF. The gene calls are TRBV18 and TRBJ2-7; 7 nucleotides line up with TRBD2. The V gene's germline CDR1 is KGHSH and CDR2 LQKENI. The CDR3 contains 14 residues. J lost 6 bases, V lost 6 bases, and 11 bases had no gene match.

CDR3 protein: CASSLESGRVNEQFF. As DNA, the CDR3 is TGCGCCAGCAGCTTGGAAAGCGGGAGGGTCAATGAGCAGTTCTTC. The chain recombines TRBV5-1 with TRBJ2-1; 10 nucleotides match TRBD2. In germline, CDR1 is SGHRS, CDR2 YFSETQ. V lost 0 bases to trimming and J lost 6 bases; unmatched junction nucleotides: 3. The CDR3 is 15 amino acids.

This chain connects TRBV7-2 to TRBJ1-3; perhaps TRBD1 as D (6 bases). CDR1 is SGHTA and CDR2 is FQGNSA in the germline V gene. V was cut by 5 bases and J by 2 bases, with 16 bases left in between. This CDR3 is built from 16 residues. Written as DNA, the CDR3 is TGTGCCAGCAGCCCCGGTTTGGGGGCGGCTGGAAACACCATATATTTT. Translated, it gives CASSPGLGAAGNTIYF.

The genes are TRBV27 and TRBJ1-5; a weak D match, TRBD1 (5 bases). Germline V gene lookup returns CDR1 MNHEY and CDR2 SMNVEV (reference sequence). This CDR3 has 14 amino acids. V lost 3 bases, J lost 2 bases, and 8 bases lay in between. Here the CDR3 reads CASSFGAGNQPQHF. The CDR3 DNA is TGTGCCAGCAGTTTTGGGGCTGGCAATCAGCCCCAGCATTTT.

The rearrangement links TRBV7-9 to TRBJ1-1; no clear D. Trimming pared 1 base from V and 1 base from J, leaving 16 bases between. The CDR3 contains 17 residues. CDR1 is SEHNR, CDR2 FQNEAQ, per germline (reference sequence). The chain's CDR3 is CASSLGLGGGWNTEAFF. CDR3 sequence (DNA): TGTGCCAGCAGCTTAGGGTTGGGAGGTGGGTGGAACACTGAAGCTTTCTTT.

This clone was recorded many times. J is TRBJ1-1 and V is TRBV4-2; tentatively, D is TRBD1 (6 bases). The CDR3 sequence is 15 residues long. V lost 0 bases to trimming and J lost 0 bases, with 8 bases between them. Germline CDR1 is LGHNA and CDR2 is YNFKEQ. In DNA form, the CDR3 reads TGTGCCAGCAGCCAAGAGAACAGGGTGAACACTGAAGCTTTCTTT. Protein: CASSQENRVNTEAFF.

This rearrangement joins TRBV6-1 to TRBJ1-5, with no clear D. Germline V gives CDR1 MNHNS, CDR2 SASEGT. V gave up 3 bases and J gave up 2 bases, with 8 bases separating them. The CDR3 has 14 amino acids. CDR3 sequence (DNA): TGTGCCAGCAGTGATTCGGAGGGCAATCAGCCCCAGCATTTT. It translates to CASSDSEGNQPQHF.

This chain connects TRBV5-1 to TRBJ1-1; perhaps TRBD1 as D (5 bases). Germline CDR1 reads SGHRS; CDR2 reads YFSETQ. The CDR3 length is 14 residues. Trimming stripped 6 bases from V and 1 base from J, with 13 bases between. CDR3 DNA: TGCGCCAGCACGGACATCCTCCAGAACACTGAAGCTTTCTTT. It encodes CASTDILQNTEAFF.

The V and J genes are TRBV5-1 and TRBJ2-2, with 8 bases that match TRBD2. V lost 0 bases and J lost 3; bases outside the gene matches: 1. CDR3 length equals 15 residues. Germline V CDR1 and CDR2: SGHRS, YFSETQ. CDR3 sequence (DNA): TGCGCCAGCAGCTTGGGACTAGCGTACACCGGGGAGCTGTTTTTT. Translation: CASSLGLAYTGELFF.

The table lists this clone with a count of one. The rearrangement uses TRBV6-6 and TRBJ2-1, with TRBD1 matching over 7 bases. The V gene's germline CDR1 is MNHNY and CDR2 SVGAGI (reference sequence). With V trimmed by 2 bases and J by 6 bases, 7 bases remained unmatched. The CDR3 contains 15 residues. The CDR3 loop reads CASSYQVRDSNEQFF. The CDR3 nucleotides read TGTGCCAGCAGTTACCAGGTCCGGGACAGCAATGAGCAGTTCTTC.

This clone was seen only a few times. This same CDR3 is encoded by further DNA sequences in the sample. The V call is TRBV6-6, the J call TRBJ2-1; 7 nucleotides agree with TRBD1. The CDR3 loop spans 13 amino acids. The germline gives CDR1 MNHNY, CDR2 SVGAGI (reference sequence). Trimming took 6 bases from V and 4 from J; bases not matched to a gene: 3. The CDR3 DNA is TGTGCCAGCAGCCGGGACAGTTACAATGAGCAGTTCTTC. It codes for CASSRDSYNEQFF.

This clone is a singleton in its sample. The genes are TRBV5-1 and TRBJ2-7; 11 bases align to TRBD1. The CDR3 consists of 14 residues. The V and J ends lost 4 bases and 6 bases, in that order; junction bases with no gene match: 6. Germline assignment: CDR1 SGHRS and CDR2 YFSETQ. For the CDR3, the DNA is TGCGCCAGCAGCGTTGGGACAGGGGGTGTCGAGCAGTACTTC. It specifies CASSVGTGGVEQYF.

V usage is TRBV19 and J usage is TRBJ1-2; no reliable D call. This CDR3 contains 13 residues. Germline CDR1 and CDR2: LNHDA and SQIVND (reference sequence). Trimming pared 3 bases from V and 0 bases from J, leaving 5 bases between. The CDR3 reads CASSIGANYGYTF. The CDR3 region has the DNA TGTGCCAGTAGTATTGGAGCTAACTATGGCTACACCTTC.

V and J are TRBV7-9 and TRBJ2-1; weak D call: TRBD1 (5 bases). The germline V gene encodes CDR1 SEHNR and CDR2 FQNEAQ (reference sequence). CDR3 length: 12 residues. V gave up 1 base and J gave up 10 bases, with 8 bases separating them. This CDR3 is CASSLGGREQFF. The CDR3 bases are TGTGCCAGCAGCTTAGGGGGCAGGGAGCAGTTCTTC.

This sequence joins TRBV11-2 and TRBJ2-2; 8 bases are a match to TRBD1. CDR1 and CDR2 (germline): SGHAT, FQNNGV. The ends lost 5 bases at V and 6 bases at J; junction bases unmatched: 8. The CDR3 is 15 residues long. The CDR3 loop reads CASSPRTGFAGELFF. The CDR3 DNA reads TGTGCCAGCAGCCCGCGGACAGGGTTTGCCGGGGAGCTGTTTTTT.

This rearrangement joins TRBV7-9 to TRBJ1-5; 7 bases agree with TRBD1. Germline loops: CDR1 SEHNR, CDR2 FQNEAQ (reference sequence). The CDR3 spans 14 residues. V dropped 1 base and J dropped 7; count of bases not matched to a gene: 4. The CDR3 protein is CASSLGQGGQPQHF. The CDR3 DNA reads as TGTGCCAGCAGCTTAGGACAGGGTGGGCAGCCCCAGCATTTT.

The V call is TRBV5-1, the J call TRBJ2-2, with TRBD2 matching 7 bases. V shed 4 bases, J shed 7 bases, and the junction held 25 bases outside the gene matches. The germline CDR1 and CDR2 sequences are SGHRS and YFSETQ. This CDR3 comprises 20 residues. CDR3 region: CASSNVGKDFGGGLGGELFF. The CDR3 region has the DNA TGCGCCAGCAGCAACGTTGGAAAAGATTTCGGCGGGGGATTGGGCGGGGAGCTGTTTTTT.

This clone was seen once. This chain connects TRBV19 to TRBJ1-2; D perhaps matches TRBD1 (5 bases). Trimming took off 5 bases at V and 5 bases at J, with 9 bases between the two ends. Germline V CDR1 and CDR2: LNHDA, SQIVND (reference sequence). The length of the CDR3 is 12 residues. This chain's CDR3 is CASSDGGYGYTF. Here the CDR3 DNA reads TGTGCCAGTAGTGACGGGGGTTATGGCTACACCTTC. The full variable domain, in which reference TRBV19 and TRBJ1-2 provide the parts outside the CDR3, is DGGITQSPKYLFRKEGQNVTLSCEQNLNHDAMYWYRQDPGQGLRLIYYSQIVNDFQKGDIAEGYSVSREKKESFPLTVTSAQKNPTAFYLCASSDGGYGYTFGSGTRLTVV.

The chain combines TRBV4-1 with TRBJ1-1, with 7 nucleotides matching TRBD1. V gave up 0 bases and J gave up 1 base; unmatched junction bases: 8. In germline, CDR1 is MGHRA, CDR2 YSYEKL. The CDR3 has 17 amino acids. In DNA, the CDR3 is TGCGCCAGCAGCCAAGAACCGACAGGGTGGGGGAACACTGAAGCTTTCTTT. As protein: CASSQEPTGWGNTEAFF.